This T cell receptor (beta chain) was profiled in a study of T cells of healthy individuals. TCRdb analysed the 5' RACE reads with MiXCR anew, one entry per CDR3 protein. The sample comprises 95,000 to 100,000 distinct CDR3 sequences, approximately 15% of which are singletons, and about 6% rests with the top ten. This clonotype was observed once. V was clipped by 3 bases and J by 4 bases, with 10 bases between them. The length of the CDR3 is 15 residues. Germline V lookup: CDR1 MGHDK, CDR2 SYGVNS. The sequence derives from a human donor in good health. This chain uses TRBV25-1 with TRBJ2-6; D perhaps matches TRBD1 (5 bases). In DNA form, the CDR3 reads TGTGCCAGCAGTGAGGCAGGGCCAGGGGCCAACGTCCTGACTTTC. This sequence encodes CASSEAGPGANVLTF.